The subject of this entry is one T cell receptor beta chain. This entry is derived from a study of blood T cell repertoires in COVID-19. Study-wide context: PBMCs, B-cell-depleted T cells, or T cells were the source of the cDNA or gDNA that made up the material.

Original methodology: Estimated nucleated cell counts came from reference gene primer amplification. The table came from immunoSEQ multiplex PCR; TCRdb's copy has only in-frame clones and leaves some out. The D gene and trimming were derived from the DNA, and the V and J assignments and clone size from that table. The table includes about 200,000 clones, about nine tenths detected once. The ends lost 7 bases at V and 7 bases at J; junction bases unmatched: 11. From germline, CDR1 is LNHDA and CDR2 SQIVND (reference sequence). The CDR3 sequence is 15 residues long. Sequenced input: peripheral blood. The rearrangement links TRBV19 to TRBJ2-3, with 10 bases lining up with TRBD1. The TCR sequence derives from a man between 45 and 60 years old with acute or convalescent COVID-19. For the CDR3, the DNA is TGTGCCAGTACCCTGAAGGGACAGGGGACAAATACGCAGTATTTT. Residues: CASTLKGQGTNTQYF.